Presented here are 7 T cell receptor beta chains from one specimen sequenced in a study of cytomegalovirus exposure and HLA in healthy donors. Primers included in the PCR were 60 Vbeta and 13 Jbeta primers. Method: immunoSEQ multiplex PCR; TCRdb's copy keeps in-frame clones and lacks some. Among approximately 79,000 clones listed, over 70% were seen once. Sequences were obtained from PBMCs. The receptors were gathered from a woman aged 40 to 50 in good health and CMV-seropositive.

The rearrangement joins TRBV7-8 to TRBJ2-3, with 11 positions matching TRBD2. The CDR3 totals 16 residues. J lost 11 bases, V lost 5 bases, and 15 bases had no gene match. In germline, CDR1 is SGHVS, CDR2 FQNEAQ. CDR3 DNA sequence: TGTGCCAGCAGCATACATGGCACTAGCGGGGGTATACTGCAGTATTTT. This translates into CASSIHGTSGGILQYF.

This sequence joins TRBV7-8 and TRBJ2-5, with 8 bases matching TRBD2. With V trimmed by 1 base and J by 5 bases, 9 bases remained unmatched. The CDR3 spans 16 residues. The V gene's germline CDR1 is SGHVS and CDR2 FQNEAQ. CDR3 region: CASSLELAGMGETQYF. Here the CDR3 DNA reads TGTGCCAGCAGCTTAGAATTAGCGGGGATGGGGGAGACCCAGTACTTC.

The chain combines TRBV6-1 with TRBJ1-4; weak D call: TRBD1 (6 bases). V lost 11 bases, J lost 7 bases, and 17 bases lay in between. Germline CDR1 MNHNS, CDR2 SASEGT. The CDR3 is 13 amino acids. CDR3 DNA sequence: TGTGCCGGCCACAGGGATTCTGGTGAAAAACTGTTTTTT. As protein: CAGHRDSGEKLFF.

The chain joins TRBV19 to TRBJ1-1; maybe TRBD1 (6 bases). Per the germline V gene, CDR1 is LNHDA and CDR2 is SQIVND (reference sequence). The CDR3 runs 13 residues. Trimming shortened V by 5 bases and J by 5 bases, and 12 bases separated the two germline ends. The DNA of the CDR3 is TGTGCCAGTAGTCAACAGGGAAGGACTGAAGCTTTCTTT. Residues: CASSQQGRTEAFF. Using reference TRBV19 and TRBJ1-1 for the parts outside the CDR3, the full variable domain is DGGITQSPKYLFRKEGQNVTLSCEQNLNHDAMYWYRQDPGQGLRLIYYSQIVNDFQKGDIAEGYSVSREKKESFPLTVTSAQKNPTAFYLCASSQQGRTEAFFGQGTRLTVV.

V usage is TRBV28 and J usage is TRBJ2-7; a weak D match, TRBD1 (6 bases). Germline V CDR1 and CDR2: MDHEN, SYDVKM. Trimming took 7 bases from V and 3 from J, leaving 10 bases between them. CDR3 length: 12 residues. The CDR3 sequence: CASTGDRYEQYF. CDR3 nucleotide sequence: TGTGCCAGCACAGGGGACCGCTACGAGCAGTACTTC.

In this sample, this clone turned up once. The CDR3 loop is CASSVGAGGGYNEQFF. The CDR3 nucleotides are TGTGCCAGCAGCGTAGGAGCGGGGGGGGGTTACAATGAGCAGTTCTTC. V usage is TRBV9 and J usage is TRBJ2-1, with 10 positions matching TRBD2. The length of the CDR3 is 16 residues. Trimming at V came to 0 bases and at J to 4 bases, leaving 4 bases not matched to a gene. Germline CDR1 SGDLS, CDR2 YYNGEE.

The chain combines TRBV6-5 with TRBJ1-6; D remains unclear. Germline values: CDR1 MNHEY, CDR2 SVGAGI. The length of the CDR3 is 14 residues. The V and J ends lost 0 bases and 2 bases respectively, with 2 bases between them. The CDR3 loop is CASSYSAYNSPLHF. The CDR3 nucleotides are TGTGCCAGCAGTTACTCCGCCTATAATTCACCCCTCCACTTT.